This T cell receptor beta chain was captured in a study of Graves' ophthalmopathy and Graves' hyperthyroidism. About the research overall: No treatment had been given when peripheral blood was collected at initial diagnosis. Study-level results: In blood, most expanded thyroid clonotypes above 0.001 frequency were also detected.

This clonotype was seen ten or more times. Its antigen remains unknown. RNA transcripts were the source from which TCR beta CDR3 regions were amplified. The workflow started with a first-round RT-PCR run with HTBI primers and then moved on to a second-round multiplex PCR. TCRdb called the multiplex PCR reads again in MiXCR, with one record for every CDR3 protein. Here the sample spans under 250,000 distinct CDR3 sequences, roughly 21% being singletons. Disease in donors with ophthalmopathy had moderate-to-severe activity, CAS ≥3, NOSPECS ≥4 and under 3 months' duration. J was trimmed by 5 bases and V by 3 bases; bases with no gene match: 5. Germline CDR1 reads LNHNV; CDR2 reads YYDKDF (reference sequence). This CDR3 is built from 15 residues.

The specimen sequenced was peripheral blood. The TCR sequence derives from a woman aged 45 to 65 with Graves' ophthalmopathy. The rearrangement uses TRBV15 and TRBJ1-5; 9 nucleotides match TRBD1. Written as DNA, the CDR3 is TGTGCCACCAGCAGGGGACAGGGCTACTATCAGCCCCAGCATTTT. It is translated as CATSRGQGYYQPQHF.